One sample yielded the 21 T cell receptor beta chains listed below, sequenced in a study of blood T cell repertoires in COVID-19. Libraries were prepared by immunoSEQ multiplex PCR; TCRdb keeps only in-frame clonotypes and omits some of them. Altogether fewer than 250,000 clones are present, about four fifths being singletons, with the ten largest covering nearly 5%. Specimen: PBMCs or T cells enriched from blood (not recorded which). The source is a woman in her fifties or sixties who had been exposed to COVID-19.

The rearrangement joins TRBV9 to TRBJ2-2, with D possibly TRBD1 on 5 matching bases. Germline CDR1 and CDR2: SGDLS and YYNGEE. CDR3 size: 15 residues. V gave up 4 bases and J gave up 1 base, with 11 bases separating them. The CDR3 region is CASSPQGVNTGELFF. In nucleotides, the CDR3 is TGTGCCAGCAGCCCCCAAGGGGTGAACACCGGGGAGCTGTTTTTT.

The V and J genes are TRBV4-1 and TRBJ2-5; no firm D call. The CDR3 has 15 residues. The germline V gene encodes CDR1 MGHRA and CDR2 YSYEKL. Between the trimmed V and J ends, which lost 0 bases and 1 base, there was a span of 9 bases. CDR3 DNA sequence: TGCGCCAGCAGCCAAGATGAGACTCGCCAAGAGACCCAGTACTTC. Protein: CASSQDETRQETQYF.

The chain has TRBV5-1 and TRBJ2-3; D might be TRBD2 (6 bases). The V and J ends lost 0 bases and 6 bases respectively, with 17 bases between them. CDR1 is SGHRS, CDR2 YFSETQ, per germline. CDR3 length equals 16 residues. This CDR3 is CASSLDLATPGDTQYF. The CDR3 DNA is TGCGCCAGCAGCTTGGATCTAGCGACCCCAGGGGATACGCAGTATTTT.

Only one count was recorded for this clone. This chain's CDR3 is CASSSFGLAGPAEQFF. The CDR3 nucleotides are TGTGCCAGCAGTTCCTTCGGACTAGCGGGGCCAGCAGAGCAGTTCTTC. This rearrangement joins TRBV6-5 to TRBJ2-1, with 12 positions matching TRBD2. The J segment lost 10 bases and the V segment lost 4 bases, leaving 11 bases of the junction unmatched. From germline, CDR1 is MNHEY and CDR2 SVGAGI. CDR3 size: 16 residues.

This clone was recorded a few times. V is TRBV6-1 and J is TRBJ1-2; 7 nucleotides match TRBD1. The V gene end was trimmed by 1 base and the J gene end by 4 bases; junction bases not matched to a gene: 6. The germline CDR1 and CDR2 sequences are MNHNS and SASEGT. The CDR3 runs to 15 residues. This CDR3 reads CASSEGPGGLYGYTF. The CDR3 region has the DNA TGTGCCAGCAGTGAAGGGCCAGGGGGTCTCTATGGCTACACCTTC.

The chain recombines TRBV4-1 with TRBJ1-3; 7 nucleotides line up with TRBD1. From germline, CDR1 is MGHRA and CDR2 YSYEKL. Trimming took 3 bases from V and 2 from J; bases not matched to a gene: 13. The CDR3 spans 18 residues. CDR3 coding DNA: TGCGCCAGCAGCCAGGCCGGGACAGTTTCGTGGGCTGGAAACACCATATATTTT. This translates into CASSQAGTVSWAGNTIYF.

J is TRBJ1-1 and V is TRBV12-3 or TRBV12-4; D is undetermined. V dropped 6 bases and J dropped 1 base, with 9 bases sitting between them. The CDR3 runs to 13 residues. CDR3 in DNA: TGTGCCAGCAGCAAGCGAGGGAACACTGAAGCTTTCTTT. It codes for CASSKRGNTEAFF.

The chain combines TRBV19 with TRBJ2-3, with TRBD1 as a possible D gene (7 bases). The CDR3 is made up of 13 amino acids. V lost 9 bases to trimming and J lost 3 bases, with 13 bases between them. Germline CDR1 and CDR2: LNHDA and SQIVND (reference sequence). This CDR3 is CASGGGLTDTQYF. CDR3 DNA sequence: TGTGCCAGCGGAGGGGGCTTGACAGATACGCAGTATTTT.

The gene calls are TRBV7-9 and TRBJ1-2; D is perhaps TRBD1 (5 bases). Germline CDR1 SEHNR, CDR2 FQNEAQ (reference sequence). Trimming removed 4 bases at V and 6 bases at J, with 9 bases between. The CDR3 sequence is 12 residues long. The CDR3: CASSSQGNGYTF. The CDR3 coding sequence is TGTGCCAGCAGCTCGCAGGGAAATGGCTACACCTTC.

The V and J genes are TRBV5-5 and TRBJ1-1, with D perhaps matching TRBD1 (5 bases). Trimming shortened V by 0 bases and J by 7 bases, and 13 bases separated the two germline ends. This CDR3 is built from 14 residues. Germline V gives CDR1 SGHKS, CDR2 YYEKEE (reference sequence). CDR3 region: CASSLEPGWNEAFF. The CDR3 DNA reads TGTGCCAGCAGCTTGGAGCCAGGGTGGAATGAAGCTTTCTTT.

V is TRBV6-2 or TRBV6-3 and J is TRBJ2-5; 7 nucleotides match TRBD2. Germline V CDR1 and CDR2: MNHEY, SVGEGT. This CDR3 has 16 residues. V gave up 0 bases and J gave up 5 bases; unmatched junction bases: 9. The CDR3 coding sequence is TGTGCCAGCAGTTACTCGAAGGCGGGGGTCCCGGAGACCCAGTACTTC. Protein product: CASSYSKAGVPETQYF.

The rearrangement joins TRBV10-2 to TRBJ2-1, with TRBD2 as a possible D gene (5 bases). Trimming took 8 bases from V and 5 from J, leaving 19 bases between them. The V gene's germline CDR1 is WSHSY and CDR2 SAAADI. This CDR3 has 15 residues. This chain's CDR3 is CASLLVLGYNNEQFF. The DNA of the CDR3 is TGCGCCAGCCTACTAGTACTGGGTTACAACAATGAGCAGTTCTTC.

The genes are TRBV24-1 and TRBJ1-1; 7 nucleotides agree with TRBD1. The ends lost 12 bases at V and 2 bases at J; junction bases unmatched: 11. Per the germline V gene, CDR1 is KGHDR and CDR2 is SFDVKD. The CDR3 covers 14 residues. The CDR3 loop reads CAVGGEGANTEAFF. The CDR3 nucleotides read TGTGCCGTCGGAGGAGAGGGGGCAAACACTGAAGCTTTCTTT.

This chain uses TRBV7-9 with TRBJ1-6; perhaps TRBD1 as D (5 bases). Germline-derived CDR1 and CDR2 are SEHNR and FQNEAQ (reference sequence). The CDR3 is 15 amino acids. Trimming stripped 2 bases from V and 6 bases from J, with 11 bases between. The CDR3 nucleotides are TGTGCCAGCAGCTTAATTGACAGCGTTAATTCACCCCTCCACTTT. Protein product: CASSLIDSVNSPLHF.

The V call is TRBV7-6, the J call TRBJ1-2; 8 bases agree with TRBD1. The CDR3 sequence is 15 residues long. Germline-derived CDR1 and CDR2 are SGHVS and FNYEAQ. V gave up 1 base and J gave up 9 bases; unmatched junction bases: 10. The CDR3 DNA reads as TGTGCCAGCAGCTTAGAAGGACAGGGTCGGGAAAGCTACACCTTC. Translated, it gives CASSLEGQGRESYTF.

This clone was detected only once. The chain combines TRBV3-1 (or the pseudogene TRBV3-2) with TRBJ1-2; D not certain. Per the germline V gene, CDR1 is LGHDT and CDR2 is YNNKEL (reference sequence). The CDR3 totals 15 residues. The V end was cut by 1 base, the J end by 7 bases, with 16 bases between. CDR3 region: CASSQAPSGVGGYTF. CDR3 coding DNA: TGTGCCAGCAGCCAAGCCCCTTCCGGAGTAGGTGGCTACACCTTC.

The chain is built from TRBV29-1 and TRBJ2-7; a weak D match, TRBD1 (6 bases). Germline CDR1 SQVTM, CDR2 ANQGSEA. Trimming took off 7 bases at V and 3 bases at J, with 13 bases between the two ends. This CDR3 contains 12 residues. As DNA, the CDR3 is TGCAGCGCCGGACAGTTCCTCTACGAGCAGTACTTC. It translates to CSAGQFLYEQYF.

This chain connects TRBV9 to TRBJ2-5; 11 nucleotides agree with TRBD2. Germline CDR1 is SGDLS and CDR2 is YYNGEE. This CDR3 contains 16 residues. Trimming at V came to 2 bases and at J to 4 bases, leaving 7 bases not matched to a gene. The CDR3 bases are TGTGCCAGCAGCGTGTCTCTAGCGGGGGGCGGAGAGACCCAGTACTTC. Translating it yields CASSVSLAGGGETQYF. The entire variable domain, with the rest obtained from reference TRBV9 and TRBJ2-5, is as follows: DSGVTQTPKHLITATGQRVTLRCSPRSGDLSVYWYQQSLDQGLQFLIQYYNGEERAKGNILERFSAQQFPDLHSELNLSSLELGDSALYFCASSVSLAGGGETQYFGPGTRLLVL.

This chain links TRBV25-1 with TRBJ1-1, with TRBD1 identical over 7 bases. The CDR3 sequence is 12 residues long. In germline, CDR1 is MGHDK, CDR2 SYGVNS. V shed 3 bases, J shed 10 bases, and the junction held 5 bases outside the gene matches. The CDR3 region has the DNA TGTGCCAGCAGTGATGGTCGACAGGGAGCTTTCTTT. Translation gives CASSDGRQGAFF.

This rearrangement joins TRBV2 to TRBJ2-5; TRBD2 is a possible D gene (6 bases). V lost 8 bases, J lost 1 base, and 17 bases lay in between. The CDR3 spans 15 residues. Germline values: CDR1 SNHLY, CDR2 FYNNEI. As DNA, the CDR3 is TGTGCCAGCCGGAAGTGGGAGGACATCCAAGAGACCCAGTACTTC. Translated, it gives CASRKWEDIQETQYF.

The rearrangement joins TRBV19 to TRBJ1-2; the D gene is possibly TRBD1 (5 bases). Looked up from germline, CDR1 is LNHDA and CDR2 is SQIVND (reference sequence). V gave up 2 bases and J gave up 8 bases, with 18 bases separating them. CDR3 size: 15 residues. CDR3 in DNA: TGTGCCAGTAGTATATCCCGGGGGGTTTCAACGGGCTACACCTTC. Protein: CASSISRGVSTGYTF.